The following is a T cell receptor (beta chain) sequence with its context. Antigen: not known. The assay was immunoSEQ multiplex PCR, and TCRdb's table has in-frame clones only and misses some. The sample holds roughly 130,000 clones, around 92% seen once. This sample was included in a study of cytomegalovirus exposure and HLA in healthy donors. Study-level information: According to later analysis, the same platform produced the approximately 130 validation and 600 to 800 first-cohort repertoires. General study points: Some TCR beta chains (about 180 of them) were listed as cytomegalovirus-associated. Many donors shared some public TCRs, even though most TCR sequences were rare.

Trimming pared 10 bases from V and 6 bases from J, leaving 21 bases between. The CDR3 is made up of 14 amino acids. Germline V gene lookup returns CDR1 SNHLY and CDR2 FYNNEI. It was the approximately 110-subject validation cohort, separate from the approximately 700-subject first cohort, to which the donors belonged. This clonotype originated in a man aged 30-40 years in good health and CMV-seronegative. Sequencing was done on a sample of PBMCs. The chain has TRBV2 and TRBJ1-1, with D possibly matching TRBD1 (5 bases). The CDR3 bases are TGTGCCACAGCAAGTGCGTCAGGGTTCGCTGAAGCTTTCTTT. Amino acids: CATASASGFAEAFF.